The entry that follows covers one T cell receptor beta chain sequence. This sample was taken from a study of blood T cell repertoires in COVID-19. Original methodology: The authors estimated nucleated cell counts from reference gene primer amplification. Only in-frame clones appear in the TCRdb table, and some are missing; sequencing was by immunoSEQ multiplex PCR. The V and J calls and clone size come from that table; D and trimming were worked out from the DNA. The repertoire has some 180,000 clones, 75% to 90% of them found once; the top ten carry 5% to 7.5%. This TCR came from a middle-aged man who had recovered from COVID-19. The specimen sequenced was PBMCs or T cells enriched from blood (not recorded which).

DNA of the CDR3: TGTGCCAGCGACAGGGGTAGCACAGATACGCAGTATTTT. It is translated as CASDRGSTDTQYF. The V gene is TRBV28, the J gene TRBJ2-3; TRBD1 agrees at 8 bases. This CDR3 has 13 amino acids. J was trimmed by 0 bases and V by 8 bases; bases with no gene match: 1. CDR1 is MDHEN and CDR2 is SYDVKM in the germline V gene. Full variable domain (remainder filled in from reference TRBV28 and TRBJ2-3): DVKVTQSSRYLVKRTGEKVFLECVQDMDHENMFWYRQDPGLGLRLIYFSYDVKMKEKGDIPEGYSVSREKKERFSLILESASTNQTSMYLCASDRGSTDTQYFGPGTRLTVL.